Reported below is one TCR beta chain. Its matching antigen is unknown. The data belong to a study of beta chain features in type 1 diabetes. Study details: No patient-donor differences in age, gender, total cells or subset yield. Study-wide points: It was not settled here whether HLA type affects TCRB rearrangement.

Investigators reverse transcribed all isolated RNA, so they sequenced expressed TCRB transcripts. Method: immunoSEQ multiplex PCR; TCRdb's copy keeps in-frame clones and lacks some. The sample holds about 320,000 clones, around 15% seen once. CDR1 is MNHNS, CDR2 SASEGT, per germline. V was trimmed by 4 bases and J by 5 bases, leaving 8 bases between them. CDR3 length equals 12 residues. The source material was central memory CD4+ T cells from blood. The chain is built from TRBV6-1 and TRBJ1-1; the D gene is possibly TRBD1 (5 bases). The TCR comes from a man younger than 40 in good health. The DNA of the CDR3 is TGTGCCAGCAGTGTCGGGGGGACTGAAGCTTTCTTT. Its translation: CASSVGGTEAFF.